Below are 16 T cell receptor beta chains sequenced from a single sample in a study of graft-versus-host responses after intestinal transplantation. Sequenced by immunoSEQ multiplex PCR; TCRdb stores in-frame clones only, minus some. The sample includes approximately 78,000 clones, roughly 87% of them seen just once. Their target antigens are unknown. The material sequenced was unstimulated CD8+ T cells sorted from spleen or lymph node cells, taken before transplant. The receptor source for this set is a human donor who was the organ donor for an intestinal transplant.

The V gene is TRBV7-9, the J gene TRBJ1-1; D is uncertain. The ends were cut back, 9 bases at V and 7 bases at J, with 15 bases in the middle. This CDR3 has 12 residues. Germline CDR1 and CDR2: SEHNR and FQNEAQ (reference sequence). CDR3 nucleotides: TGTGCCAGTTCGTCTGTAGGCGGTGAAGCTTTCTTT. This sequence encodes CASSSVGGEAFF.

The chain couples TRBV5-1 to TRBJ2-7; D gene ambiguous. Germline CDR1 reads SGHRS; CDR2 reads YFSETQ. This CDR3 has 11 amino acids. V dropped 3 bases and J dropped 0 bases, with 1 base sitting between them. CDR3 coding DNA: TGCGCCAGCAGCTCCTCCTACGAGCAGTACTTC. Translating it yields CASSSSYEQYF.

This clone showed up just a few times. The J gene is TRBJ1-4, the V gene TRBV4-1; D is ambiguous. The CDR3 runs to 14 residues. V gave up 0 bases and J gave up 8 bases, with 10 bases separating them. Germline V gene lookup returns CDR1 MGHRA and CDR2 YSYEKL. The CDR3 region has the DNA TGCGCCAGCAGCCAAGACGCGGGGAACGAAAAACTGTTTTTT. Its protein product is CASSQDAGNEKLFF.

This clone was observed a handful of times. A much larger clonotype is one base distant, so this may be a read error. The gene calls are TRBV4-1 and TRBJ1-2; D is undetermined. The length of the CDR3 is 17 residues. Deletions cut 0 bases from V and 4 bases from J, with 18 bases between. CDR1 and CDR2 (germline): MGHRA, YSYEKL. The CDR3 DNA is TGCGCCAGCAGCCAAGATAAGATTGGCTCCGGCTTCTATGGCTACACCTTC. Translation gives CASSQDKIGSGFYGYTF.

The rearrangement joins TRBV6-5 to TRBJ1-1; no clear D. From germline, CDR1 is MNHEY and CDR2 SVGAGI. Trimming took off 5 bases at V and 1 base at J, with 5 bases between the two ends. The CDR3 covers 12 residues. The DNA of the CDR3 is TGTGCCAGCAGTATGGGGAACACTGAAGCTTTCTTT. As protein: CASSMGNTEAFF.

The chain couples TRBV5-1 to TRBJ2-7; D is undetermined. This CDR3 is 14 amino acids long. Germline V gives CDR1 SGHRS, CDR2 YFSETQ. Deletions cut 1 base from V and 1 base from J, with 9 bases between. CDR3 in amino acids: CASSLSAASYEQYF. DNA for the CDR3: TGCGCCAGCAGCTTGTCGGCTGCATCCTACGAGCAGTACTTC.

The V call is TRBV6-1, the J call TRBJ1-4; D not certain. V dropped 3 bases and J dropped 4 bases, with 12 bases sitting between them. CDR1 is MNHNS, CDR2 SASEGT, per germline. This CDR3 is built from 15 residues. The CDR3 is CASSEWAGGNEKLFF. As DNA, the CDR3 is TGTGCCAGCAGTGAGTGGGCGGGCGGTAATGAAAAACTGTTTTTT.

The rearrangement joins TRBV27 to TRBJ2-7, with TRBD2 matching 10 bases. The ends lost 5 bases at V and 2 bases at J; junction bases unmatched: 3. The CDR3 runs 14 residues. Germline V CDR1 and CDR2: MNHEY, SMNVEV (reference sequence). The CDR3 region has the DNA TGTGCCAGCAGTCTACTAGCGGGGACCTACGAGCAGTACTTC. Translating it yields CASSLLAGTYEQYF.

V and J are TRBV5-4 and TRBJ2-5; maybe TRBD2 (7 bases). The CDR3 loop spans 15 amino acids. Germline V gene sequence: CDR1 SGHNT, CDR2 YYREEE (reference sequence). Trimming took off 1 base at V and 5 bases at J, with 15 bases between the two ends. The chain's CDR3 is CASSLLGGAVETQYF. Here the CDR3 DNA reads TGTGCCAGCAGCTTGCTGGGGGGGGCGGTGGAGACCCAGTACTTC.

The CDR3 region is CASTEGGFEYF. The CDR3 DNA sequence: TGTGCCAGCACCGAAGGGGGGTTTGAGTACTTC. This chain links TRBV2 with TRBJ2-7; D is tentatively TRBD1 or TRBD2 (6 bases each). The germline V gene encodes CDR1 SNHLY and CDR2 FYNNEI. There are 11 residues in the CDR3. The V gene lost 7 bases and the J gene lost 11 bases, with 15 bases spanning the gap.

The CDR3 DNA reads TGTGCCAGCAGTTTCACCCCCCGCTCTGGAAACACCATATATTTT. Amino acids: CASSFTPRSGNTIYF. The chain uses TRBV28 and TRBJ1-3; D gene uncertain. This CDR3 spans 15 amino acids. The germline gives CDR1 MDHEN, CDR2 SYDVKM. Trimming shortened V by 3 bases and J by 0 bases, and 9 bases separated the two germline ends. Full variable domain (missing parts from reference TRBV28 and TRBJ1-3): DVKVTQSSRYLVKRTGEKVFLECVQDMDHENMFWYRQDPGLGLRLIYFSYDVKMKEKGDIPEGYSVSREKKERFSLILESASTNQTSMYLCASSFTPRSGNTIYFGEGSWLTVV.

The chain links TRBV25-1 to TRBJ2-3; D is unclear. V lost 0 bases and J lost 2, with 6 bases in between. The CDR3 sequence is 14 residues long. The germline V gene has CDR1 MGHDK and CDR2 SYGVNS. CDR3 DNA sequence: TGTGCCAGCAGTGAATACTCCCTCACAGATACGCAGTATTTT. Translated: CASSEYSLTDTQYF.

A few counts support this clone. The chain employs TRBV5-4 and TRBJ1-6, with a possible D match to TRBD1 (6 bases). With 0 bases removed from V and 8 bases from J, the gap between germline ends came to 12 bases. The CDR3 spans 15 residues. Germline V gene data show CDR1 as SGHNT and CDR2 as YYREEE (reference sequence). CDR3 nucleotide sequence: TGTGCCAGCAGCTTGGATCAGGGGAGTTATTCACCCCTCCACTTT. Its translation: CASSLDQGSYSPLHF. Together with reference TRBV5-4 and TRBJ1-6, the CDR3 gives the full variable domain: ETGVTQSPTHLIKTRGQQVTLRCSSQSGHNTVSWYQQALGQGPQFIFQYYREEENGRGNFPPRFSGLQFPNYSSELNVNALELDDSALYLCASSLDQGSYSPLHFGNGTRLTVT.

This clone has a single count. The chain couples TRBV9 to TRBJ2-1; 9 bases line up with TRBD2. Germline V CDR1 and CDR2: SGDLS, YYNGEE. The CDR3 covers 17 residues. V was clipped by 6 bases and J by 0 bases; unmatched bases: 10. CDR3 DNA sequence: TGTGCCAGCACTAGGCGGGGGGGTTATAGCTCCTACAATGAGCAGTTCTTC. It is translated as CASTRRGGYSSYNEQFF. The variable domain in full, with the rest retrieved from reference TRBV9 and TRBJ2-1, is DSGVTQTPKHLITATGQRVTLRCSPRSGDLSVYWYQQSLDQGLQFLIQYYNGEERAKGNILERFSAQQFPDLHSELNLSSLELGDSALYFCASTRRGGYSSYNEQFFGPGTRLTVL.

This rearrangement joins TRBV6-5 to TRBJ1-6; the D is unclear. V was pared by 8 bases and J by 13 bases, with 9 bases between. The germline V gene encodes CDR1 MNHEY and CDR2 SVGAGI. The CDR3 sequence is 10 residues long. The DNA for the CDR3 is TGTGCCAGCGGTTCATTGCCCCTCCACTTT. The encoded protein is CASGSLPLHF.

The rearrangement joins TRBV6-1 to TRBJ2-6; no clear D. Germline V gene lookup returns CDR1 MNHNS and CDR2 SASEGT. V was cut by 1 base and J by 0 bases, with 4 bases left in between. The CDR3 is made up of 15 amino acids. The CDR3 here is CASSEVSSGANVLTF. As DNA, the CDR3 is TGTGCCAGCAGTGAAGTCTCCTCTGGGGCCAACGTCCTGACTTTC.